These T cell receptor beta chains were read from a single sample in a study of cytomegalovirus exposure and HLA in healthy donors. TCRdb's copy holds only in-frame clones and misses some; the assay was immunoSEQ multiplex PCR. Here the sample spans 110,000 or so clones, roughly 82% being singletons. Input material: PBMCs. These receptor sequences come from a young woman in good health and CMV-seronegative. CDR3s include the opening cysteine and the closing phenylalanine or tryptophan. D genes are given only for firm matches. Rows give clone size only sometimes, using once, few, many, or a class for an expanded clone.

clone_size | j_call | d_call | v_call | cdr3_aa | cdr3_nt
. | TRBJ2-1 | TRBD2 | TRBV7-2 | CASSLFGLAGHNEQFF | TGTGCCAGCAGCCTCTTCGGACTAGCGGGTCACAATGAGCAGTTCTTC
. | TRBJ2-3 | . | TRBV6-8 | CASSPSAGWSADTQYF | TGTGCCAGCAGTCCCTCAGCTGGATGGAGTGCAGATACGCAGTATTTT
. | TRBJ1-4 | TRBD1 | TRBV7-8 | CASSYTGGREKLFF | TGTGCCAGCAGCTATACAGGGGGGCGGGAAAAACTGTTTTTT
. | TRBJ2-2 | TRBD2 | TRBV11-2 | CASSPRGSRFEGELFF | TGTGCCAGCAGCCCGCGGGGGTCGCGGTTTGAAGGGGAGCTGTTTTTT
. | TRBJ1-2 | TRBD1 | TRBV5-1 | CASSLGQGNPYTF | TGCGCCAGCAGCCTCGGACAGGGTAATCCCTACACCTTC
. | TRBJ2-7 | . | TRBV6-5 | CASRQGTQGPWEQYF | TGTGCCAGCAGGCAGGGAACCCAAGGGCCGTGGGAGCAGTACTTC
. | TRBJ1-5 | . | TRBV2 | CASSGGRGMGYGSNQPQHF | TGTGCCAGCAGTGGCGGCAGGGGTATGGGATATGGAAGCAATCAGCCCCAGCATTTT
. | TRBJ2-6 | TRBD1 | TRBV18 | CASSPAVTGVGANGLTF | TGTGCCAGCTCACCAGCGGTAACAGGGGTTGGGGCCAACGGCCTGACTTTC
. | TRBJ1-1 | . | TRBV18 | CASSPGHARNTEAFF | TGTGCCAGCTCACCTGGACACGCCAGGAACACTGAAGCTTTCTTT
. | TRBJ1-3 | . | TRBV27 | CASSYNTGPGNTIYF | TGTGCCAGCAGTTATAATACAGGGCCTGGAAACACCATATATTTT
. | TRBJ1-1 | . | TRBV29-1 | CSVAPQRANTEAFF | TGCAGCGTTGCCCCACAGAGGGCGAACACTGAAGCTTTCTTT
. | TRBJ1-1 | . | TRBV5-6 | CASSLVGLEAFF | TGTGCCAGCAGCTTGGTGGGCTTGGAAGCTTTCTTT
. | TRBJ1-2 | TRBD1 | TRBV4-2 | CASSQDFSHTGGADGYTF | TGTGCCAGCAGCCAAGATTTCTCTCATACAGGGGGCGCCGATGGCTACACCTTC
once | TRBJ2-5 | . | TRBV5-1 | CASSRRETQYF | TGCGCCAGCAGCAGGCGGGAGACCCAGTACTTC
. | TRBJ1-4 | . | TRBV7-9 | CSSSFPRGKSSEKLFF | TGTTCCAGCAGCTTTCCGAGGGGGAAGTCGAGTGAAAAACTGTTTTTT
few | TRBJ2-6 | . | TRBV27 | CASRSPSSGANGLTF | TGTGCCAGCAGATCACCCAGCTCTGGGGCCAACGGCCTGACTTTC
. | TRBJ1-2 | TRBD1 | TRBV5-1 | CASSQRTGLTLNYGYTF | TGCGCCAGCAGCCAGAGGACAGGTTTAACCCTTAACTATGGCTACACCTTC
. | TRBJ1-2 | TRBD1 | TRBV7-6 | CASSLEAGGDYGYTF | TGTGCCAGCAGCTTAGAGGCAGGGGGCGACTATGGCTACACCTTC